This TCR beta chain originates from a study of blood T cell repertoires in COVID-19. V was clipped by 0 bases and J by 9 bases, with 9 bases between them. Looked up from germline, CDR1 is LGHDT and CDR2 is YNNKEL (reference sequence). This CDR3 is built from 13 residues. This clone was recorded a few times. The protocol was immunoSEQ multiplex PCR, while the TCRdb copy is restricted to in-frame clones and leaves out a portion. The data contain tens of thousands of clones, about 78% of them singletons. The V and J genes are TRBV3-1 (or the pseudogene TRBV3-2) and TRBJ2-1; D gene ambiguous. The receptor was derived from a man between 70 and 80 years old with active or convalescent COVID-19. The specimen sequenced was peripheral blood. The CDR3 DNA reads as TGTGCCAGCAGCCAAGAATATACAAGTGAGCAGTTCTTC. It codes for CASSQEYTSEQFF.